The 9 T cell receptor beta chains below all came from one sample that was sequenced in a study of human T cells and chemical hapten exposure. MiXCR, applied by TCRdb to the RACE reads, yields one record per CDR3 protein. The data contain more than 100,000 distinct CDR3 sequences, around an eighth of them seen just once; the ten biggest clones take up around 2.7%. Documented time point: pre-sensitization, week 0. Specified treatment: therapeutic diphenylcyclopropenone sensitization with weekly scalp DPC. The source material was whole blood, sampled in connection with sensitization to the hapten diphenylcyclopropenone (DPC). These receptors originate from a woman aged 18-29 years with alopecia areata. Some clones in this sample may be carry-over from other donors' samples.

The CDR3 is CASSLDRALGYTF. In DNA form, the CDR3 reads TGTGCCAGCAGCTTAGACAGGGCCCTCGGCTACACCTTC. The chain carries TRBV5-4 and TRBJ1-2, with TRBD1 matching 7 bases. V dropped 2 bases and J dropped 8; count of bases not matched to a gene: 6. The CDR3 spans 13 residues. Germline CDR1 reads SGHNT; CDR2 reads YYREEE (reference sequence).

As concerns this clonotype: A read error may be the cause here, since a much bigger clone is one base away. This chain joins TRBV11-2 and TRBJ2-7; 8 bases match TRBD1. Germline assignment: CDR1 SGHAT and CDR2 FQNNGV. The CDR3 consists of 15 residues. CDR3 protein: CASRRQGISSYELYF. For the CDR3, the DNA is TGTGCCAGCAGAAGACAGGGGATTAGCTCCTACGAGCTGTACTTC.

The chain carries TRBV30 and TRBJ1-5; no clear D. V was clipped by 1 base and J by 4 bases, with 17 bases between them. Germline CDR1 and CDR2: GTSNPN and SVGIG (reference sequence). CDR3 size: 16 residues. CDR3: CAWSDPRMQLNQPQHF. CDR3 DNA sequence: TGTGCCTGGAGTGACCCCCGAATGCAGTTGAATCAGCCCCAGCATTTT.

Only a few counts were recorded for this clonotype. CDR3 in DNA: TGTGCCAGCAGCACCACACAGACGGACGGGGGCACAGATACGCAGTATTTT. This gives the protein CASSTTQTDGGTDTQYF. The gene calls are TRBV7-9 and TRBJ2-3; D may be TRBD2 (5 bases). V lost 5 bases, J lost 1 base, and 19 bases lay in between. Germline V gene lookup returns CDR1 SEHNR and CDR2 FQNEAQ (reference sequence). CDR3 length: 17 amino acids.

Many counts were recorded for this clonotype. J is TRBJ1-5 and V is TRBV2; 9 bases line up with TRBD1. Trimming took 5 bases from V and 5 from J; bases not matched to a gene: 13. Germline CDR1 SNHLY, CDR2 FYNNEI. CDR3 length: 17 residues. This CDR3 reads CASSFRRGQGRDQPQHF. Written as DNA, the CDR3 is TGTGCCAGCAGTTTCCGGCGGGGACAGGGAAGGGATCAGCCCCAGCATTTT. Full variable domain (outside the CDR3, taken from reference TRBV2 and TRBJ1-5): EPEVTQTPSHQVTQMGQEVILRCVPISNHLYFYWYRQILGQKVEFLVSFYNNEISEKSEIFDDQFSVERPDGSNFTLKIRSTKLEDSAMYFCASSFRRGQGRDQPQHFGDGTRLSIL.

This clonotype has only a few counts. CDR3 DNA: TGTGCCAGCACCCTCGCGGGCTCCTACAATGAGCAGTTCTTC. Its translation is CASTLAGSYNEQFF. The rearrangement uses TRBV6-2 or TRBV6-3 and TRBJ2-1, with a possible D match to TRBD2 (5 bases). The V gene's germline CDR1 is MNHEY and CDR2 SVGEGT. Trimming removed 7 bases from V and 0 bases from J, with 10 bases in between. The CDR3 runs to 14 residues.

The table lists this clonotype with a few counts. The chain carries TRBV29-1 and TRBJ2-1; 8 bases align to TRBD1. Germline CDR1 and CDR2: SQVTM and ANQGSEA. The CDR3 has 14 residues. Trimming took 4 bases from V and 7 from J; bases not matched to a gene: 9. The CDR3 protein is CSVVAGGFRNEQFF. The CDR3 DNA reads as TGCAGCGTTGTCGCAGGGGGCTTTCGGAATGAGCAGTTCTTC.

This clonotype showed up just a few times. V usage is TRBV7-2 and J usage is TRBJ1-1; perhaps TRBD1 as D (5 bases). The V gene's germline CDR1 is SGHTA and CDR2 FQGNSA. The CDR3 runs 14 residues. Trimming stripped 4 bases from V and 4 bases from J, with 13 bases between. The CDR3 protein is CASSSMGRGTEAFF. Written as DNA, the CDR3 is TGTGCCAGCAGCTCGATGGGAAGGGGCACTGAAGCTTTCTTT.

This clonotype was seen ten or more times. DNA of the CDR3: TGTGCCTCCCGGGACATTTCAGATACGCAGTATTTT. As protein: CASRDISDTQYF. This chain uses TRBV28 with TRBJ2-3, with TRBD1 as a possible D gene (6 bases). The V gene lost 11 bases and the J gene lost 4 bases, with 13 bases spanning the gap. This CDR3 comprises 12 residues. Germline-derived CDR1 and CDR2 are MDHEN and SYDVKM.